A single sample gave rise to the 28 T cell receptor beta chains below, sequenced in a study of T cell responses to AZD1222 COVID-19 vaccine. Produced via immunoSEQ multiplex PCR; TCRdb's table is partial and in-frame only. The sample lists 130,000 to 150,000 clones, approximately 88% occurring once. Specimen: peripheral blood, collected on day 0 of MenACWY control vaccination. The source is an adult in good health.

The genes are TRBV11-3 and TRBJ2-3; 7 bases are shared with TRBD1. J gave up 2 bases and V 5 bases, and 10 bases lay outside the gene matches. Germline V gives CDR1 SGHNT, CDR2 YENEEA. The CDR3 covers 16 residues. In DNA form, the CDR3 reads TGTGCCAGCAGCCTACAACAGGGGCCATCCACAGATACGCAGTATTTT. It encodes CASSLQQGPSTDTQYF.

This clone was picked up a small number of times. The CDR3 spells CASSLDSQGPYEQYF. In nucleotides, the CDR3 is TGTGCCAGCAGCTTAGATTCCCAAGGCCCCTACGAGCAGTACTTC. This chain joins TRBV7-2 and TRBJ2-7; D unresolved. CDR3 size: 15 residues. Germline CDR1 reads SGHTA; CDR2 reads FQGNSA. V was trimmed by 1 base and J by 2 bases, leaving 12 bases between them. Variable domain in full (rest from reference TRBV7-2 and TRBJ2-7): GAGVSQSPSNKVTEKGKDVELRCDPISGHTALYWYRQSLGQGLEFLIYFQGNSAPDKSGLPSDRFSAERTGGSVSTLTIQRTQQEDSAVYLCASSLDSQGPYEQYFGPGTRLTVT.

This chain uses TRBV7-9 with TRBJ2-3, with TRBD2 matching 13 bases. Germline V gene sequence: CDR1 SEHNR, CDR2 FQNEAQ (reference sequence). This CDR3 region has 19 residues. After removal of 10 bases from V and 0 bases from J, the junction contained 16 bases not matched to a gene. CDR3 DNA: TGTGCCACCCAGCAAGAAAAAACTAGCGGGAGGGAAAGCACAGATACGCAGTATTTT. Protein sequence: CATQQEKTSGRESTDTQYF. Looking up the rest from reference TRBV7-9 and TRBJ2-3 gives the full variable domain: DTGVSQNPRHKITKRGQNVTFRCDPISEHNRLYWYRQTLGQGPEFLTYFQNEAQLEKSRLLSDRFSAERPKGSFSTLEIQRTEQGDSAMYLCATQQEKTSGRESTDTQYFGPGTRLTVL.

The chain combines TRBV5-1 with TRBJ2-5; 7 bases fit TRBD2. The CDR3 covers 14 residues. The germline V gene encodes CDR1 SGHRS and CDR2 YFSETQ. Trimming took 4 bases from V and 3 from J; bases not matched to a gene: 6. CDR3 sequence (DNA): TGCGCCAGCAGCACGTTTGGGGGGGAAGAGACCCAGTACTTC. This sequence encodes CASSTFGGEETQYF.

In its sample, this clone was seen once. The genes are TRBV6-5 and TRBJ1-1, with 7 bases aligning to TRBD1. V lost 7 bases, J lost 2 bases, and 7 bases stayed unmatched. This CDR3 spans 14 amino acids. Germline-derived CDR1 and CDR2 are MNHEY and SVGAGI. The CDR3 spells CASIWGQINTEAFF. CDR3 nucleotide sequence: TGTGCCAGCATTTGGGGACAGATTAACACTGAAGCTTTCTTT.

This rearrangement joins TRBV5-8 to TRBJ1-1; D ambiguous. The V gene lost 6 bases and the J gene lost 5 bases, with 14 bases spanning the gap. Germline V gene lookup returns CDR1 SGHTS and CDR2 YDEGEE. There are 13 residues in the CDR3. CDR3 loop: CASTNMERTEAFF. CDR3 in DNA: TGTGCCAGCACCAATATGGAGCGGACTGAAGCTTTCTTT.

The V and J genes are TRBV7-2 and TRBJ2-1; perhaps TRBD1 as D (6 bases). Germline CDR1 SGHTA, CDR2 FQGNSA. CDR3 length: 14 residues. The germline V and J ends were trimmed by 5 bases and 6 bases, with 14 bases remaining between them. Here the CDR3 DNA reads TGTGCCAGCAGCCCTGTAGGGGGTAGCAATGAGCAGTTCTTC. This translates into CASSPVGGSNEQFF.

This clone has just one count. This chain connects TRBV27 to TRBJ1-4; tentatively, D is TRBD1 (5 bases). The ends were cut back, 5 bases at V and 8 bases at J, with 12 bases in the middle. This CDR3 has 13 amino acids. Germline CDR1 MNHEY, CDR2 SMNVEV (reference sequence). This CDR3 is CASSPGTVEKLFF. The CDR3, as DNA: TGTGCCAGCAGTCCCGGGACGGTAGAAAAACTGTTTTTT. The complete variable domain, with remaining parts taken from reference TRBV27 and TRBJ1-4, reads EAQVTQNPRYLITVTGKKLTVTCSQNMNHEYMSWYRQDPGLGLRQIYYSMNVEVTDKGDVPEGYKVSRKEKRNFPLILESPSPNQTSLYFCASSPGTVEKLFFGSGTQLSVL.

This chain connects TRBV28 to TRBJ2-7; possibly TRBD1 for D (6 bases). Trimming removed 6 bases at V and 2 bases at J, with 17 bases between. Germline CDR1 is MDHEN and CDR2 is SYDVKM. The CDR3 contains 15 residues. In DNA form, the CDR3 reads TGTGCCAGCAGCTCCCACCGGGACACCGCCTACGAGCAGTACTTC. It encodes CASSSHRDTAYEQYF.

This clone has only a few counts. The J gene is TRBJ1-5, the V gene TRBV7-9; TRBD1 is a possible D gene (5 bases). The V and J ends lost 5 bases and 5 bases respectively, with 13 bases between them. Germline CDR1 SEHNR, CDR2 FQNEAQ (reference sequence). The CDR3 length is 14 residues. CDR3 protein: CASSLTGTYQPQHF. CDR3 DNA sequence: TGTGCCAGCAGCCTCACTGGGACCTATCAGCCCCAGCATTTT.

J is TRBJ2-5 and V is TRBV7-9; 12 nucleotides align to TRBD2. The J segment lost 2 bases and the V segment lost 8 bases, leaving 9 bases of the junction unmatched. This CDR3 region has 16 residues. Germline V gene sequence: CDR1 SEHNR, CDR2 FQNEAQ (reference sequence). CDR3 residues: CASFLLAGGGQETQYF. CDR3 nucleotide sequence: TGTGCCAGCTTTTTACTAGCGGGAGGTGGGCAAGAGACCCAGTACTTC. Full variable domain (remainder filled in from reference TRBV7-9 and TRBJ2-5): DTGVSQNPRHKITKRGQNVTFRCDPISEHNRLYWYRQTLGQGPEFLTYFQNEAQLEKSRLLSDRFSAERPKGSFSTLEIQRTEQGDSAMYLCASFLLAGGGQETQYFGPGTRLLVL.

The V and J genes are TRBV28 and TRBJ1-2; no clear D gene. The germline V and J ends were trimmed by 7 bases and 2 bases, with 14 bases remaining between them. This CDR3 has 14 residues. Germline loops: CDR1 MDHEN, CDR2 SYDVKM. The CDR3, as DNA: TGTGCCAGCAAGTACCCAGAGATCAACTATGGCTACACCTTC. Translated, it gives CASKYPEINYGYTF.

CDR3 bases: TGTGCCAGCAGTGACGTAAGACAGGGTAGGGTTGTTTCACCCCTCCACTTT. Its protein is CASSDVRQGRVVSPLHF. The chain links TRBV6-4 to TRBJ1-6, with TRBD1 matching 7 bases. Germline trimming cut 2 bases from V and 9 bases from J; bases unmatched to any gene: 13. The CDR3 covers 17 residues. The V gene's germline CDR1 is MRHNA and CDR2 SNTAGT.

The rearrangement uses TRBV7-3 and TRBJ2-3; D not certain. The V and J ends lost 1 base and 1 base respectively, with 6 bases between them. Germline assignment: CDR1 SGHTA and CDR2 FQGTGA. This CDR3 is 14 amino acids long. CDR3 bases: TGTGCCAGCAGCTTAAACAGTCGCACAGATACGCAGTATTTT. Residues: CASSLNSRTDTQYF.

This clone was recorded only once. The V and J genes are TRBV27 and TRBJ2-1, with D unclear. CDR1 is MNHEY and CDR2 is SMNVEV in the germline V gene (reference sequence). Trimming took off 3 bases at V and 6 bases at J, with 12 bases between the two ends. The CDR3 spans 14 residues. CDR3 in amino acids: CASSFNRHPNEQFF. CDR3 bases: TGTGCCAGCAGTTTTAACCGACACCCCAATGAGCAGTTCTTC.

The V call is TRBV5-4, the J call TRBJ1-5; D gene unclear. V lost 5 bases to trimming and J lost 0 bases, with 12 bases between them. Germline V lookup: CDR1 SGHNT, CDR2 YYREEE (reference sequence). This CDR3 has 15 amino acids. For the CDR3, the DNA is TGTGCCAGCAGTCCAGGAGAGGGTAGCAATCAGCCCCAGCATTTT. Translated: CASSPGEGSNQPQHF.

On this clone itself: Germline is not matched at one junction end, which may reflect a read error. The chain combines TRBV7-7 with TRBJ1-4; perhaps TRBD1 as D (6 bases). This CDR3 region has 15 residues. CDR1 is SSHAT, CDR2 FNYEAQ, per germline (reference sequence). The DNA of the CDR3 is TGTGCTAGCAGCTTAGGGTGGGGGGCTGATGAAAAACTGTTTTTT. Residues: CASSLGWGADEKLFF.

The chain couples TRBV5-6 to TRBJ2-7; D not certain. The CDR3 loop spans 16 amino acids. Trimming cost V 4 bases and J 3 bases, with 20 bases left between them. In germline, CDR1 is SGHDT, CDR2 YYEEEE. Written as DNA, the CDR3 is TGTGCCAGCAGCCCCTCTATGATAGGTACGGGCTACGAGCAGTACTTC. Protein sequence: CASSPSMIGTGYEQYF.

This clone was detected only a few times. The chain links TRBV29-1 to TRBJ1-2; possibly TRBD1 for D (5 bases). Germline V gene data show CDR1 as SQVTM and CDR2 as ANQGSEA. CDR3 length equals 14 residues. V was pared by 5 bases and J by 3 bases, with 16 bases between. The CDR3 loop is CSVSLAGRDYGYTF. Here the CDR3 DNA reads TGCAGCGTTAGTTTAGCAGGGAGGGACTATGGCTACACCTTC.

This clone was detected once. The chain couples TRBV23-1 to TRBJ1-1; no definite D call. TRBV23-1 is reported as an ORF; its role is uncertain. This CDR3 is built from 17 residues. V was shortened by 2 bases and J by 1 base, with 17 bases between the two germline ends. This CDR3 reads CASSQGRTVGGNTEAFF. Here the CDR3 DNA reads TGCGCCAGCAGTCAAGGGCGAACAGTGGGAGGGAACACTGAAGCTTTCTTT.

This chain joins TRBV5-6 and TRBJ2-2, with 10 bases matching TRBD2. The J segment lost 5 bases and the V segment lost 0 bases, leaving 1 base of the junction unmatched. The CDR3 sequence is 15 residues long. The V gene's germline CDR1 is SGHDT and CDR2 YYEEEE. The CDR3 nucleotides read TGTGCCAGCAGCTTGGGTAGCGGGAGGACCGGGGAGCTGTTTTTT. Translated: CASSLGSGRTGELFF.

The rearrangement links TRBV7-9 to TRBJ2-6; D is perhaps TRBD2 (6 bases). Trimming left V 5 bases short and J 0 bases short, with 11 bases between. CDR1 and CDR2 (germline): SEHNR, FQNEAQ (reference sequence). The CDR3 runs to 16 residues. The CDR3 nucleotides read TGTGCCAGCAGCGCCGGGAGTTCCTCTGGGGCCAACGTCCTGACTTTC. Amino acid sequence: CASSAGSSSGANVLTF.

The chain recombines TRBV6-2 or TRBV6-3 with TRBJ1-2; no firm D call. The germline CDR1 and CDR2 sequences are MNHEY and SVGEGT. CDR3 length: 14 residues. V shed 2 bases and J shed 4 bases, with 11 bases lying between them. The CDR3, as DNA: TGTGCCAGCAGTTACCGTGAGGGCTTCTATGGCTACACCTTC. This translates into CASSYREGFYGYTF.

The chain employs TRBV28 and TRBJ1-1, with D uncertain. CDR1 and CDR2 from the germline V gene are MDHEN and SYDVKM. The CDR3 is 14 residues long. With 10 bases removed from V and 2 bases from J, the gap between germline ends came to 17 bases. This chain's CDR3 is CATRGPGANTEAFF. CDR3 bases: TGTGCCACCCGAGGCCCAGGAGCTAACACTGAAGCTTTCTTT.

The gene calls are TRBV7-2 and TRBJ1-4, with TRBD1 identical over 8 bases. This CDR3 has 15 amino acids. Trimming took 2 bases from V and 10 from J; bases not matched to a gene: 9. CDR1 and CDR2 (germline): SGHTA, FQGNSA. CDR3 in DNA: TGTGCCAGCAGCTTATCGCCACAGGGGGGAGGAAAACTGTTTTTT. It encodes CASSLSPQGGGKLFF.

The gene calls are TRBV11-2 and TRBJ2-5, with TRBD1 matching 8 bases. Germline V gene sequence: CDR1 SGHAT, CDR2 FQNNGV. V dropped 5 bases and J dropped 5; count of bases not matched to a gene: 10. The CDR3 is 15 amino acids. This chain's CDR3 is CASSGTTGEGETQYF. For the CDR3, the DNA is TGTGCCAGCAGCGGAACGACAGGGGAAGGGGAGACCCAGTACTTC.

The V and J genes are TRBV5-5 and TRBJ2-5; the D gene is possibly TRBD1 (5 bases). V lost 0 bases and J lost 4, with 10 bases in between. The CDR3 has 14 residues. From germline, CDR1 is SGHKS and CDR2 YYEKEE (reference sequence). CDR3 loop: CASSLAIGVETQYF. CDR3 nucleotide sequence: TGTGCCAGCAGCTTGGCCATAGGGGTAGAGACCCAGTACTTC.

The CDR3 is CASSQSDRARKETQYF. The CDR3, as DNA: TGTGCCAGCAGCCAGAGCGACAGGGCCCGTAAAGAGACCCAGTACTTC. This chain connects TRBV3-1 (or the pseudogene TRBV3-2) to TRBJ2-5; 7 bases line up with TRBD1. CDR1 is LGHDT, CDR2 YNNKEL, per germline (reference sequence). The CDR3 is 16 amino acids. V lost 3 bases and J lost 3; bases outside the gene matches: 10.